The 27 T cell receptor beta chains below were found in one sample sequenced in a study of radiation and T cells in renal cell carcinoma. The repertoire was sequenced with immunoSEQ multiplex PCR; TCRdb's copy has only in-frame clones and lacks some. The data contain some 97,000 clones, roughly 82% of them singletons. The time point is: blood 4 weeks post-SBRT, at nephrectomy. Treatment in this sample: 15 Gy SBRT to primary tumor, nephrectomy 4 weeks later. The source was blood, collected from a patient whose treatment included radiotherapy and nephrectomy. The receptor source for this set is a man in his 60s with renal cell carcinoma.

This chain uses TRBV15 with TRBJ2-7; D might be TRBD1 (5 bases). The CDR3 has 13 residues. The V gene's germline CDR1 is LNHNV and CDR2 YYDKDF (reference sequence). The V and J ends lost 8 bases and 4 bases respectively, with 15 bases between them. DNA for the CDR3: TGTGCCACCGGTCTAGGGGTGAGGTACGAGCAGTACTTC. Translation gives CATGLGVRYEQYF.

This clone was seen only once. The rearrangement joins TRBV19 to TRBJ2-2, with 8 bases identical to TRBD2. The CDR3 length is 16 residues. V dropped 4 bases and J dropped 1; count of bases not matched to a gene: 5. Germline CDR1 is LNHDA and CDR2 is SQIVND (reference sequence). Here the CDR3 reads CASSSFSGKNTGELFF. In DNA form, the CDR3 reads TGTGCCAGTAGTAGCTTTAGCGGGAAGAACACCGGGGAGCTGTTTTTT.

CDR3 bases: TGCGCCAGCAGCCAAGGACCCCAGACAGGACGATCAGGAAACACCATATATTTT. Translated, it gives CASSQGPQTGRSGNTIYF. J is TRBJ1-3 and V is TRBV4-3, with a weak D call TRBD1 (6 bases). V was clipped by 1 base and J by 4 bases, with 20 bases between them. This CDR3 region has 18 residues. The germline CDR1 and CDR2 sequences are LGHNA and YSLEER.

The V gene is TRBV5-4, the J gene TRBJ2-3, with D possibly being TRBD2 (6 bases). Germline V gene data show CDR1 as SGHNT and CDR2 as YYREEE (reference sequence). V dropped 3 bases and J dropped 0 bases, with 8 bases sitting between them. The CDR3 contains 14 residues. CDR3: CASSSAGSTDTQYF. CDR3 DNA: TGTGCCAGCAGCTCAGCGGGTAGCACAGATACGCAGTATTTT. The whole variable domain, filled in from reference TRBV5-4 and TRBJ2-3, reads ETGVTQSPTHLIKTRGQQVTLRCSSQSGHNTVSWYQQALGQGPQFIFQYYREEENGRGNFPPRFSGLQFPNYSSELNVNALELDDSALYLCASSSAGSTDTQYFGPGTRLTVL.

The CDR3 protein is CASSIDDRVPTEAFF. The CDR3, as DNA: TGTGCCAGTAGTATAGACGACAGGGTACCCACTGAAGCTTTCTTT. The chain employs TRBV19 and TRBJ1-1; 7 bases are shared with TRBD1. From germline, CDR1 is LNHDA and CDR2 SQIVND (reference sequence). This CDR3 region has 15 residues. Trimming took 0 bases from V and 4 from J; bases not matched to a gene: 5.

This rearrangement joins TRBV10-3 to TRBJ2-7, with TRBD1 matching 7 bases. J was trimmed by 2 bases and V by 0 bases; bases with no gene match: 4. This CDR3 is built from 15 residues. Germline V lookup: CDR1 ENHRY, CDR2 SYGVKD. Here the CDR3 reads CAISESTGTTYEQYF. CDR3 nucleotides: TGTGCCATCAGTGAGTCGACAGGGACCACCTACGAGCAGTACTTC.

The chain carries TRBV6-4 and TRBJ2-1; 8 bases are a match to TRBD2. After removal of 2 bases from V and 2 bases from J, the junction contained 2 bases not matched to a gene. The CDR3 loop spans 15 amino acids. CDR1 and CDR2 from the germline V gene are MRHNA and SNTAGT. The CDR3 bases are TGTGCCAGCAGTGACCAAGCGGGAGCCTACAATGAGCAGTTCTTC. Translation: CASSDQAGAYNEQFF.

The chain combines TRBV30 with TRBJ2-7; 9 nucleotides align to TRBD1. The CDR3 contains 13 residues. Germline V CDR1 and CDR2: GTSNPN, SVGIG (reference sequence). Losses at the gene ends were 6 bases for V and 9 bases for J; bases not matched to a gene: 12. The CDR3 nucleotides read TGTGCCTGCACGCGACAGGGGGGTTCTTTGCAGTACTTC. Protein: CACTRQGGSLQYF.

J is TRBJ2-7 and V is TRBV29-1; D not certain. V dropped 6 bases and J dropped 0 bases, with 12 bases sitting between them. This CDR3 contains 13 residues. The germline V gene encodes CDR1 SQVTM and CDR2 ANQGSEA. This CDR3 reads CSVPALNSYEQYF. The CDR3 region has the DNA TGCAGCGTCCCAGCCCTAAACTCCTACGAGCAGTACTTC.

The chain recombines TRBV5-8 with TRBJ2-5; a possible D gene is TRBD2 (5 bases). Trimming cost V 7 bases and J 5 bases, with 6 bases left between them. The CDR3 consists of 10 residues. Germline CDR1 and CDR2: SGHTS and YDEGEE. CDR3 residues: CASERETQYF. CDR3 sequence (DNA): TGTGCCAGCGAGCGGGAGACCCAGTACTTC.

The chain combines TRBV29-1 with TRBJ2-5; the D gene is possibly TRBD2 (5 bases). In germline, CDR1 is SQVTM, CDR2 ANQGSEA. V lost 6 bases to trimming and J lost 2 bases, with 10 bases between them. The CDR3 loop spans 12 amino acids. CDR3 amino acids: CSVGPGQETQYF. Here the CDR3 DNA reads TGCAGCGTAGGTCCGGGGCAAGAGACCCAGTACTTC.

The genes are TRBV28 and TRBJ1-1; D uncertain. Germline CDR1 and CDR2: MDHEN and SYDVKM. The CDR3 consists of 14 residues. Trimming cost V 4 bases and J 0 bases, with 9 bases left between them. CDR3 DNA sequence: TGTGCCAGCAGTTACCTTCTAATGAACACTGAAGCTTTCTTT. It specifies CASSYLLMNTEAFF.

V and J are TRBV12-5 and TRBJ2-1; 12 bases are a match to TRBD2. Germline V gives CDR1 LGHNT, CDR2 FRNRAP. The CDR3 loop spans 17 amino acids. Trimming took 4 bases from V and 12 from J; bases not matched to a gene: 16. CDR3 bases: TGTGCTAGTGGTTCCCGGACTAGCGGGATTCCAGGGGGGAGGCAGTTCTTC. It specifies CASGSRTSGIPGGRQFF.

The chain is built from TRBV19 and TRBJ2-2; D is unresolved. V lost 5 bases and J 0 bases, leaving 13 bases between the germline ends. The CDR3 extends over 16 amino acids. Germline CDR1 and CDR2: LNHDA and SQIVND (reference sequence). CDR3 loop: CASSGFGGTNTGELFF. CDR3 bases: TGTGCCAGTAGTGGGTTCGGTGGGACGAACACCGGGGAGCTGTTTTTT.

The chain is built from TRBV19 and TRBJ2-2; tentatively, D is TRBD2 (6 bases). Between the trimmed V and J ends, which lost 1 base and 7 bases, there was a span of 10 bases. The CDR3 runs to 14 residues. In germline, CDR1 is LNHDA, CDR2 SQIVND (reference sequence). The CDR3 sequence: CASSIAGASGELFF. Here the CDR3 DNA reads TGTGCCAGTAGTATAGCGGGAGCCAGCGGGGAGCTGTTTTTT.

To note about this clone: At one boundary the junction diverges from the germline segment, which might be a read error. The V gene is TRBV6-7, the J gene TRBJ2-6, with D possibly called TRBD1 or TRBD2 (5 bases each). TRBV6-7 is recorded as an ORF, its role being uncertain. This CDR3 spans 16 amino acids. The CDR3 region is CASSSWGPSGVNVLTF. Here the CDR3 DNA reads TGTGCCAGCAGCTCTTGGGGACCCTCTGGGGTCAACGTCCTGACTTTC.

The chain is built from TRBV4-2 and TRBJ2-3; the D gene is possibly TRBD2 (5 bases). V was cut by 0 bases and J by 5 bases, with 6 bases left in between. CDR3 length: 13 amino acids. Germline CDR1 is LGHNA and CDR2 is YNFKEQ. The CDR3 region has the DNA TGTGCCAGCAGCCAAGATGCGGGAGATACGCAGTATTTT. Amino acid sequence: CASSQDAGDTQYF.

V usage is TRBV5-1 and J usage is TRBJ2-1; 9 nucleotides agree with TRBD2. Germline CDR1 and CDR2: SGHRS and YFSETQ. With 4 bases clipped from V and 1 base from J, the junction kept 9 bases outside the gene matches. This CDR3 contains 17 residues. The CDR3 region has the DNA TGCGCCAGCAGCCCCCCGACTAGCGGACCTTCCTACAATGAGCAGTTCTTC. It encodes CASSPPTSGPSYNEQFF.

This clone was found once. The chain carries TRBV30 and TRBJ2-1; D gene unclear. The germline V and J ends were trimmed by 4 bases and 8 bases, with 9 bases remaining between them. Germline values: CDR1 GTSNPN, CDR2 SVGIG (reference sequence). The CDR3 consists of 11 residues. CDR3 loop: CAWTTAYEQFF. The CDR3 DNA reads as TGTGCCTGGACTACAGCATATGAGCAGTTCTTC.

The chain couples TRBV11-3 to TRBJ2-7; 10 positions agree with TRBD2. Germline V gene sequence: CDR1 SGHNT, CDR2 YENEEA. V shed 1 base, J shed 3 bases, and the junction held 3 bases outside the gene matches. The CDR3 is 15 amino acids. The CDR3 spells CASSLGGLADYEQYF. DNA for the CDR3: TGTGCCAGCAGCTTAGGAGGACTAGCGGACTACGAGCAGTACTTC.

This chain links TRBV11-2 with TRBJ2-7; 9 positions agree with TRBD1. The CDR3 runs to 15 residues. The ends lost 6 bases at V and 1 base at J; junction bases unmatched: 7. Germline values: CDR1 SGHAT, CDR2 FQNNGV. The CDR3 coding sequence is TGTGCCAGCAGGCCAGTAGGGACAGGGTCCTACGAGCAGTACTTC. Its translation: CASRPVGTGSYEQYF. Supplemented by reference TRBV11-2 and TRBJ2-7, the full variable domain reads EAGVAQSPRYKIIEKRQSVAFWCNPISGHATLYWYQQILGQGPKLLIQFQNNGVVDDSQLPKDRFSAERLKGVDSTLKIQPAKLEDSAVYLCASRPVGTGSYEQYFGPGTRLTVT.

The CDR3 region has the DNA TGTGCCAGCCAACCCCCCTTCCGGACTAGCGGGAGGGCATCGAAGACCCAGTACTTC. This sequence encodes CASQPPFRTSGRASKTQYF. J is TRBJ2-5 and V is TRBV28; TRBD2 agrees at 15 bases. Unmatched junction bases numbered 19, after V lost 8 bases and J lost 6 bases. The germline V gene encodes CDR1 MDHEN and CDR2 SYDVKM. This CDR3 is built from 19 residues.

The V and J genes are TRBV2 and TRBJ2-1; 13 bases match TRBD2. There are 15 residues in the CDR3. V shed 2 bases, J shed 9 bases, and the junction held 4 bases outside the gene matches. Per the germline V gene, CDR1 is SNHLY and CDR2 is FYNNEI. The CDR3: CASSELLAGGREQFF. The CDR3 bases are TGTGCCAGCAGTGAATTACTAGCGGGAGGGCGTGAGCAGTTCTTC.

The chain has TRBV18 and TRBJ2-7; 8 positions agree with TRBD2. J gave up 0 bases and V 6 bases, and 7 bases lay outside the gene matches. The CDR3 is made up of 15 amino acids. The V gene's germline CDR1 is KGHSH and CDR2 LQKENI. The CDR3 region has the DNA TGTGCCAGCTCCCCCGCCGGGGGGGCCTCCTACGAGCAGTACTTC. Its protein product is CASSPAGGASYEQYF.

This clone was recorded only once. The chain recombines TRBV5-4 with TRBJ2-5, with D unclear. The end of the DNA fits TRBJ2-7 better, so the J call may be wrong. This CDR3 region has 13 residues. From germline, CDR1 is SGHNT and CDR2 YYREEE (reference sequence). CDR3 DNA: TGTGCCAGCAGCTTCCGATTTCAGGACGAGCAGTACTTC. Encoded protein: CASSFRFQDEQYF.

Comment on this clone: The junction shows a germline mismatch at one end, possibly a read error. This sequence joins TRBV15 and TRBJ2-2; D unclear. Looked up from germline, CDR1 is LNHNV and CDR2 is YYDKDF (reference sequence). This CDR3 has 13 amino acids. In nucleotides, the CDR3 is TGTGCCACCAGCGGAGAGAACACCGGGGAGCTGTTTTTT. The encoded protein is CATSGENTGELFF.

Concerning this clone: This specimen includes other DNA sequences encoding the same CDR3. This chain joins TRBV28 and TRBJ2-7, with TRBD1 identical over 8 bases. Germline assignment: CDR1 MDHEN and CDR2 SYDVKM. The CDR3 spans 14 residues. The junction had 2 bases not matched to a gene; V was cut back by 2 bases and J by 2 bases. The CDR3 region is CASSLDRGTYEQYF. The CDR3 DNA is TGTGCCAGCAGTTTAGACAGGGGAACCTACGAGCAGTACTTC.